Listed here is a single TCR beta chain. Its antigen is not known. PCR was performed using 60 Vbeta and 13 Jbeta primers. Produced via immunoSEQ multiplex PCR; TCRdb's table is partial and in-frame only. Here the sample spans 100,000 or so clones, 76% being singletons. These data are taken from a study of cytomegalovirus exposure and HLA in healthy donors. Study-wide context: Researchers previously reported finding roughly 120 million unique TCR beta sequences from 170 million or so T cells. The study, taken as a whole, reports: Later on, a genetic analysis was performed. It linked a missense variant in DCLRE1C with V- and J-gene trimming of TCR beta. Likely technical artifact: a cluster of highly shared sequence variants.

Samples came from healthy bone marrow donors. The sample comprised PBMCs. This TCR was sampled from a woman aged 50 to 60 in good health and CMV-seropositive.

DNA of the CDR3: TGTGCCAGCAGCCTCCCCCCCCAAGAGACCCAGTACTTC. This codes for CASSLPPQETQYF. This chain uses TRBV5-4 with TRBJ2-5; no firm D call. Trimming removed 4 bases from V and 1 base from J, with 8 bases in between. This CDR3 is built from 13 residues. Looked up from germline, CDR1 is SGHNT and CDR2 is YYREEE (reference sequence). Together with reference TRBV5-4 and TRBJ2-5, the CDR3 gives the full variable domain: ETGVTQSPTHLIKTRGQQVTLRCSSQSGHNTVSWYQQALGQGPQFIFQYYREEENGRGNFPPRFSGLQFPNYSSELNVNALELDDSALYLCASSLPPQETQYFGPGTRLLVL.